This T cell receptor (beta chain) was retrieved from a study of blood T cell repertoires in COVID-19. Whole-study context: Samples came from the United States, Italy and Spain, spanning acute and convalescent COVID-19. T cells, B-cell-depleted T cells, or PBMCs provided the cDNA or gDNA that served as material.

Original handling: Estimated nucleated cell counts came from reference gene primer amplification. TCRdb's table, derived via immunoSEQ multiplex PCR, lists solely in-frame clones and lacks some. The DNA gave D and trimming, while V, J and clone size come from that table. This sample has 30,000 to 45,000 clones; roughly 80% occur once, and the top ten carry 25% to 30%. Trimming cost V 3 bases and J 5 bases; bases outside gene matches: 6. CDR1 is GTSNPN and CDR2 is SVGIG in the germline V gene (reference sequence). There are 14 residues in the CDR3. The rearrangement links TRBV30 to TRBJ2-3; 9 nucleotides agree with TRBD2. This receptor was obtained from a man of 80 years or more with active or convalescent COVID-19. The source material was peripheral blood. This CDR3 is CAWRPGLAVDTQYF. CDR3 nucleotides: TGTGCCTGGAGACCGGGACTAGCTGTAGATACGCAGTATTTT. The whole variable domain, remainder taken from reference TRBV30 and TRBJ2-3, is SQTIHQWPATLVQPVGSPLSLECTVEGTSNPNLYWYRQAAGRGLQLLFYSVGIGQISSEVPQNLSASRPQDRQFILSSKKLLLSDSGFYLCAWRPGLAVDTQYFGPGTRLTVL.